This T cell receptor (beta chain) originates from a study of molecular identifiers for immune sequencing clone quantification. The study's findings and limits: Spiked Jurkat TCR RNA equivalent to one cell was reportedly detectable in around 980,000 naive cells.

The CDR3 extends over 14 amino acids. From germline, CDR1 is MDHEN and CDR2 SYDVKM. V lost 5 bases and J lost 5, with 13 bases in between. Preparation methods for the bulk TCR libraries were those previously described, with listed TCR primers. MiXCR, run by TCRdb on the PCR reads, gives a single entry per CDR3 protein. The repertoire holds roughly 320,000 distinct CDR3 sequences, with 24% as singletons. Between roughly 17,000 and 1,000,000 sorted cells, with 10%, 30% or 50% RNA, yielded naive CD8 libraries. The sorting of naive CD8 T cells used the CD8+CD4-CCR7+CD45RA+ phenotype. A remark on this clonotype: As yet, its antigen is unknown.

The chain carries TRBV28 and TRBJ1-5, with unresolved D. The sequenced material came from naive CD8+ T cells from blood, with Jurkat cell RNA spiked in. Documented subset: FACS-sorted CD8+CD4-CCR7+CD45RA+ naive T cells. The sequence was collected from a human donor in good health. Some libraries in this study had Jurkat cell RNA spiked in. The CDR3 region is CASSPYREDQPQHF. CDR3 sequence (DNA): TGTGCCAGCAGTCCATACCGGGAAGATCAGCCCCAGCATTTT.